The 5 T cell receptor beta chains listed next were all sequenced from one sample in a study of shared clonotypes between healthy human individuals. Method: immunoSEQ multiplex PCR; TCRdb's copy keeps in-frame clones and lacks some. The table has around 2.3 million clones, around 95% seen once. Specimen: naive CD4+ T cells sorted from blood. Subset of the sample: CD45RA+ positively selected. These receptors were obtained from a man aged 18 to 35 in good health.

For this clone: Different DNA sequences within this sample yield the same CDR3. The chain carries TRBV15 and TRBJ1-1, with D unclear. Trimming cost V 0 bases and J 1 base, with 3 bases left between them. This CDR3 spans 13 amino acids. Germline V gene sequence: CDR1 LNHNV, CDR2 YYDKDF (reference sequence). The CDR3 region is CATSREPNTEAFF. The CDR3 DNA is TGTGCCACCAGCAGAGAACCGAACACTGAAGCTTTCTTT. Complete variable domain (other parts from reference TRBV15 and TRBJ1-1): DAMVIQNPRYQVTQFGKPVTLSCSQTLNHNVMYWYQQKSSQAPKLLFHYYDKDFNNEADTPDNFQSRRPNTSFCFLDIRSPGLGDTAMYLCATSREPNTEAFFGQGTRLTVV.

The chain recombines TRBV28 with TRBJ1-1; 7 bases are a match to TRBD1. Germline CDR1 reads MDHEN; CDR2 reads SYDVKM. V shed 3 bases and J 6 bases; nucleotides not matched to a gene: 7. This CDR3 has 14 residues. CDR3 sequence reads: CASSFTGAQAEAFF. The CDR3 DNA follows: TGTGCCAGCAGTTTCACAGGGGCACAGGCTGAAGCTTTCTTT.

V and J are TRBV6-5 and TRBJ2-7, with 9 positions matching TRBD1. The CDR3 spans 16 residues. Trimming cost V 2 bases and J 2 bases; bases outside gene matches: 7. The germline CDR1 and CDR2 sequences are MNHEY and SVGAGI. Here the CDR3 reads CASSYTGTGWPYEQYF. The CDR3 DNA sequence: TGTGCCAGCAGTTACACCGGGACAGGGTGGCCCTACGAGCAGTACTTC.

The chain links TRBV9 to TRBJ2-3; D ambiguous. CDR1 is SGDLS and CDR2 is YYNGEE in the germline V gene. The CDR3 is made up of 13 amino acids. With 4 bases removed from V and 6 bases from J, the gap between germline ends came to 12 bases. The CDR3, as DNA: TGTGCCAGCAGCTGGAGCGAGAGTGATACGCAGTATTTT. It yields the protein CASSWSESDTQYF.

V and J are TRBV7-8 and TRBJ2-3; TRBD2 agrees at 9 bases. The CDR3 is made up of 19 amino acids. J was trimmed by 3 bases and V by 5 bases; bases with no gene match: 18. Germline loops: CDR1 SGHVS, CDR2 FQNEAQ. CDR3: CASSKKGVASSGGTDTQYF. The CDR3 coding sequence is TGTGCCAGCAGCAAAAAAGGAGTGGCCAGTAGCGGGGGAACAGATACGCAGTATTTT.